A selection of T cell receptor beta chains follows, all from one sample in a study of Graves' ophthalmopathy and Graves' hyperthyroidism. TCRdb itself ran the multiplex PCR reads through MiXCR, one entry per CDR3 protein. The table includes roughly 1.1 million distinct CDR3 sequences, about 36% detected once. Material: peripheral blood or thyroid tissue (not recorded which). These receptors were collected from an adult man with Graves' hyperthyroidism. Both conserved end residues are part of each CDR3. The order of the fields is D gene, J gene, V gene, clone size, CDR3 protein, CDR3 DNA. The D gene is left open where the match is weak. Where a row states a size, it is once, few, many or the class of an expanded clone; other rows omit it.

>-|TRBJ2-5|TRBV20-1|few
CSATFPVGQETQYF
TGCAGTGCGACCTTCCCTGTGGGCCAAGAGACCCAGTACTTC
>-|TRBJ1-2|TRBV2|-
CASSETGQGPTF
TGTGCCAGCAGCGAGACAGGCCAAGGACCCACCTTC
>TRBD2|TRBJ2-7|TRBV4-1|few
CASSQGLFSSAGVDEQYF
TGCGCCAGCAGCCAAGGACTTTTCAGTTCGGCGGGAGTTGACGAGCAGTACTTC
>-|TRBJ1-2|TRBV19|many
CASSIGPRNYGYTF
TGTGCCAGTAGTATAGGACCGCGCAACTATGGCTACACCTTC
>-|TRBJ1-2|TRBV29-1|-
CSVGDGVGYTF
TGCAGCGTTGGAGATGGGGTCGGCTACACCTTC
>-|TRBJ1-5|TRBV7-6|many
CASSPLDSLSNQPQHF
TGTGCCAGCAGCCCATTAGACAGCCTTAGCAATCAGCCCCAGCATTTT
>-|TRBJ1-1|TRBV19|-
CASRALLNTEAFF
TGTGCCAGTAGGGCACTTTTGAACACTGAAGCTTTCTTT
>-|TRBJ1-1|TRBV10-3|-
CAISEDWTYTEAFF
TGTGCCATCAGTGAGGATTGGACCTACACTGAAGCTTTCTTT
>TRBD1|TRBJ1-6|TRBV9|many
CASSVEGQNTYNSPLHF
TGTGCCAGCAGCGTAGAGGGACAGAACACTTATAATTCACCCCTCCACTTT
>-|TRBJ2-5|TRBV7-8|-
CASNKGTSGRKETQYF
TGTGCCAGCAACAAAGGGACATCGGGGCGGAAAGAGACCCAGTACTTC
>-|TRBJ2-7|TRBV5-1|many
CASSNAGYEQYF
TGCGCCAGCAGCAACGCAGGGTACGAGCAGTACTTC
>TRBD1|TRBJ1-1|TRBV9|-
CASSVGGQGRFTEAFF
TGTGCCAGCAGCGTAGGGGGACAGGGAAGATTCACTGAAGCTTTCTTT
>TRBD1|TRBJ1-5|TRBV7-2|many
CASSSTGQGHQPQHF
TGTGCCAGCAGCTCGACGGGACAGGGGCATCAGCCCCAGCATTTT
>-|TRBJ2-7|TRBV7-3|many
CASSRDASSYEQYF
TGTGCCAGCAGCCGGGACGCCAGCTCCTACGAGCAGTACTTC
>-|TRBJ1-6|TRBV5-4|-
CASSPKLGYNSPLHF
TGTGCCAGCAGCCCGAAGCTGGGTTATAATTCACCCCTCCACTTT
>-|TRBJ2-7|TRBV2|many
CASGTNSGDPISEGQYF
TGTGCCAGCGGAACGAACTCAGGGGACCCGATCTCGGAGGGACAGTACTTC
>-|TRBJ1-5|TRBV9|-
CASSQTGTPTGHQPQHF
TGTGCCAGCAGCCAGACCGGGACCCCAACGGGCCATCAGCCCCAGCATTTT
>-|TRBJ2-7|TRBV20-1|many
CSGRLGLEQYF
TGCAGTGGCCGACTAGGACTCGAGCAGTACTTC
>TRBD1|TRBJ2-2|TRBV24-1|many
CATSALDRDTGELFF
TGTGCCACCAGTGCACTCGACAGGGACACCGGGGAGCTGTTTTTT
>TRBD1|TRBJ1-5|TRBV20-1|many
CSATPGQNINQPQHF
TGCAGTGCTACTCCGGGACAGAACATAAATCAGCCCCAGCATTTT
>TRBD1|TRBJ1-2|TRBV6-5|many
CASSFARGPNYGYTF
TGTGCCAGCAGTTTCGCCAGGGGGCCGAACTATGGCTACACCTTC
>-|TRBJ1-1|TRBV12-3/TRBV12-4|-
CASSYGIRNTEAFF
TGTGCCAGCAGTTACGGCATACGGAACACTGAAGCTTTCTTT
>-|TRBJ2-5|TRBV29-1|-
CSSVGDSQETQYF
TGCAGCTCCGTAGGTGACTCCCAAGAGACCCAGTACTTC
>-|TRBJ1-2|TRBV5-1|-
CASSIGTSGGSGYTF
TGCGCCAGCAGCATTGGGACTAGCGGGGGCTCTGGCTACACCTTC
>-|TRBJ1-1|TRBV7-9|-
CASSHAEGWSTEAFF
TGTGCCAGCAGCCACGCAGAGGGGTGGTCCACTGAAGCTTTCTTT
>-|TRBJ1-5|TRBV7-8|-
CASSLVAGGGQPQHF
TGTGCCAGCAGCTTGGTAGCAGGCGGCGGTCAGCCCCAGCATTTT
>TRBD1|TRBJ1-5|TRBV7-2|-
CASSSQGTGVFEPQHF
TGTGCCAGCAGTTCCCAAGGGACAGGGGTCTTTGAGCCCCAGCATTTT
>-|TRBJ1-1|TRBV28|-
CATSGRRWNTEAFF
TGTGCCACCAGTGGAAGGCGTTGGAACACTGAAGCTTTCTTT
>TRBD1|TRBJ1-2|TRBV2|many
CASSTGGTGGYTF
TGTGCCAGCAGTACAGGGGGCACTGGTGGCTACACCTTC
>-|TRBJ2-7|TRBV2|many
CASIGGTANSYEQYF
TGTGCCAGCATTGGCGGGACAGCGAATTCCTACGAGCAGTACTTC